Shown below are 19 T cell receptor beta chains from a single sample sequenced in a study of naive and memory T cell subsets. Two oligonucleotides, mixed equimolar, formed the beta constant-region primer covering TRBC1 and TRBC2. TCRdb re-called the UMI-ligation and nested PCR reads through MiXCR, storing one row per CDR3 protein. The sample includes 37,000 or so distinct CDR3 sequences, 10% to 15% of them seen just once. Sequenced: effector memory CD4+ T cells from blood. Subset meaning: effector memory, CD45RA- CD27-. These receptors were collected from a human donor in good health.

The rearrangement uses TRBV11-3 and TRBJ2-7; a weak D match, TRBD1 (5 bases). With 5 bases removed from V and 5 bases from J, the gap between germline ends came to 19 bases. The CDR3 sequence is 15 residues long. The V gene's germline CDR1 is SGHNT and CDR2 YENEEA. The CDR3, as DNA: TGTGCCAGCAGCCCCAGCCAGGGCAGGGTCCACGAGCAGTACTTC. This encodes CASSPSQGRVHEQYF.

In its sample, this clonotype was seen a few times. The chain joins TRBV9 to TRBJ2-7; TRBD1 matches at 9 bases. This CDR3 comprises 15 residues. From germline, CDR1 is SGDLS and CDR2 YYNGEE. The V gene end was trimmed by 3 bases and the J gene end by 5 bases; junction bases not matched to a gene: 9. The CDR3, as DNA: TGTGCCAGCAGCGCGGGAGGACAGGGGTTCAACGAGCAGTACTTC. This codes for CASSAGGQGFNEQYF.

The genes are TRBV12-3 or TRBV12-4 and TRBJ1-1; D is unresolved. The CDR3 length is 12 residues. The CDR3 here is CERRSRRTEAFF. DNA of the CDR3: TGTGAAAGAAGGTCTAGGAGGACTGAAGCTTTCTTT.

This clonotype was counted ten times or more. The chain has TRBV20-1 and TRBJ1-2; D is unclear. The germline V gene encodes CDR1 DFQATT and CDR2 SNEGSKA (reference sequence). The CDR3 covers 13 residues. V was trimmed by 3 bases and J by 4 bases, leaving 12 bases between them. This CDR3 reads CSASGRGSYGYTF. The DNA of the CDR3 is TGCAGTGCTAGTGGCCGAGGGAGCTATGGCTACACCTTC.

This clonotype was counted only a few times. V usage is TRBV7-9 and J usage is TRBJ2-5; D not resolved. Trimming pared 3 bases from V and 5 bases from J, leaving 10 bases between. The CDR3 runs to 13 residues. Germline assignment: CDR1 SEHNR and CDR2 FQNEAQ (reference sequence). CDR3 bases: TGTGCCAGCAGCTTCCACGGAGTGGAGACCCAGTACTTC. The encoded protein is CASSFHGVETQYF. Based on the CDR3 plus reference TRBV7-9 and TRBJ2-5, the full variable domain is DTGVSQNPRHKITKRGQNVTFRCDPISEHNRLYWYRQTLGQGPEFLTYFQNEAQLEKSRLLSDRFSAERPKGSFSTLEIQRTEQGDSAMYLCASSFHGVETQYFGPGTRLLVL.

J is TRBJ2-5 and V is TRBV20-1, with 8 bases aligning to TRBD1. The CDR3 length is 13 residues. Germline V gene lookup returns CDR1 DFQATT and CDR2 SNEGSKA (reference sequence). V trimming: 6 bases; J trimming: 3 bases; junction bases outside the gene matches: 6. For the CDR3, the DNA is TGCAGTGCAGCAGGGGGCGTCGAAGAGACCCAGTACTTC. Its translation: CSAAGGVEETQYF.

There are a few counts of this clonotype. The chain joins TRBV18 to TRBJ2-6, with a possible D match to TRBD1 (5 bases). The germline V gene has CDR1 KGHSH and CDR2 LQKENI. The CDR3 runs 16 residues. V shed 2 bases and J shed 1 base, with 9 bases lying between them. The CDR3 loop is CASSPAGLSGANVLTF. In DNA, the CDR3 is TGTGCCAGCTCACCAGCAGGGCTGTCTGGGGCCAACGTCCTGACTTTC.

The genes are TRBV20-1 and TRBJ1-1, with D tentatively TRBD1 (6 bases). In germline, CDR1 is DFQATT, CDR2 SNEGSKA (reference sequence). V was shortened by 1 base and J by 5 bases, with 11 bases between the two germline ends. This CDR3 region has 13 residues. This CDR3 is CSARVGGQTEAFF. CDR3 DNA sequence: TGCAGTGCTAGAGTGGGGGGGCAAACTGAAGCTTTCTTT.

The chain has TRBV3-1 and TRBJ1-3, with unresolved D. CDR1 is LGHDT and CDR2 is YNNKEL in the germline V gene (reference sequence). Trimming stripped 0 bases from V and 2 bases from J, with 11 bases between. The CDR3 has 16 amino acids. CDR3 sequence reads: CASSQEQRLTGNTIYF. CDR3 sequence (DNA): TGTGCCAGCAGCCAAGAACAGCGATTGACTGGAAACACCATATATTTT.

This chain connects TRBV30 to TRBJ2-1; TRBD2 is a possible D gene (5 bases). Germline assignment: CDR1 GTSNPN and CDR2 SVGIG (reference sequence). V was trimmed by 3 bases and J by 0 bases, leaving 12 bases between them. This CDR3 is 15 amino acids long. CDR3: CAWRRRGVSYNEQFF. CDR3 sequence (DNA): TGTGCCTGGAGACGACGGGGAGTCTCCTACAATGAGCAGTTCTTC. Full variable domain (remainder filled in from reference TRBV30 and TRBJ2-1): SQTIHQWPATLVQPVGSPLSLECTVEGTSNPNLYWYRQAAGRGLQLLFYSVGIGQISSEVPQNLSASRPQDRQFILSSKKLLLSDSGFYLCAWRRRGVSYNEQFFGPGTRLTVL.

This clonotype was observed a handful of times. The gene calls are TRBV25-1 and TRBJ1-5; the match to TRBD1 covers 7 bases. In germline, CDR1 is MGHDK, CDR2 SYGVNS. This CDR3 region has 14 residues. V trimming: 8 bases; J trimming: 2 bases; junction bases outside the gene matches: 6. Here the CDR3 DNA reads TGTGCCAGCGACTGGACAGGCCGCAATCAGCCCCAGCATTTT. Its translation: CASDWTGRNQPQHF.

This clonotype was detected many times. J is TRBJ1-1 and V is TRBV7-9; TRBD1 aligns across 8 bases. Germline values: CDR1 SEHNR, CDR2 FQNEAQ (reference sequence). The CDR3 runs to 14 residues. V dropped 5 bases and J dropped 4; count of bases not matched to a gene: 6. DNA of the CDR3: TGTGCCAGCAGCCTATCAGGGGGCATCACTGAAGCTTTCTTT. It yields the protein CASSLSGGITEAFF.

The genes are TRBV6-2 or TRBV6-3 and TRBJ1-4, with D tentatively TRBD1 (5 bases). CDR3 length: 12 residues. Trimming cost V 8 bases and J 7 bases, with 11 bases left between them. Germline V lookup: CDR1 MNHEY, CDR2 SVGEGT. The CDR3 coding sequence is TGTGCCAGCGACCGGGGCGGTGAAAAACTGTTTTTT. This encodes CASDRGGEKLFF.

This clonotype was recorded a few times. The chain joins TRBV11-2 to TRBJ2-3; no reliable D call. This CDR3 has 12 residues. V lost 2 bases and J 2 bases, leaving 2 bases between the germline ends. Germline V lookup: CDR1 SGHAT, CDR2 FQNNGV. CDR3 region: CASSLFTDTQYF. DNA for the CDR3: TGTGCCAGCAGCTTATTCACAGATACGCAGTATTTT.

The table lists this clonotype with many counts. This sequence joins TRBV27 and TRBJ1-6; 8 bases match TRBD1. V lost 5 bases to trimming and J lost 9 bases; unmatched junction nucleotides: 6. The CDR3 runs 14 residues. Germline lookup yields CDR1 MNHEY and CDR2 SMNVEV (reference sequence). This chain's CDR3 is CASSPTRGPSPLHF. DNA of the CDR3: TGTGCCAGCAGTCCCACCAGGGGGCCTTCACCCCTCCACTTT.

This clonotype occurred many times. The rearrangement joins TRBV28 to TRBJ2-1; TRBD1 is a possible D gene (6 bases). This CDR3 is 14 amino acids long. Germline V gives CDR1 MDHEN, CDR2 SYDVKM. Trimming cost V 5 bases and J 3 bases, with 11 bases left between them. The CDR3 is CASSPGTNYNEQFF. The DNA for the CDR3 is TGTGCCAGCAGTCCCGGGACAAACTACAATGAGCAGTTCTTC.

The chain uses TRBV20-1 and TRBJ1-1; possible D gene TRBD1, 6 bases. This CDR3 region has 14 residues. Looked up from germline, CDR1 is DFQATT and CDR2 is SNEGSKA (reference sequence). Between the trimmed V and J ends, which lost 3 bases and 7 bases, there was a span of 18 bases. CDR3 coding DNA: TGCAGTGCTAGTCCCCTGGCAGGGGTGAATGAAGCTTTCTTT. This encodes CSASPLAGVNEAFF.

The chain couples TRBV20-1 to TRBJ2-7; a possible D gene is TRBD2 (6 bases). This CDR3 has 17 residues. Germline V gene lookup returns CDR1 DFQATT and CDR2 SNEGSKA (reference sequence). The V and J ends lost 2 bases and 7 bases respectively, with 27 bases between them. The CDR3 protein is CSARPLLPGTASREQYF. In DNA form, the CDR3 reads TGCAGTGCTAGACCCTTACTACCCGGGACTGCTTCCCGAGAGCAGTACTTC.

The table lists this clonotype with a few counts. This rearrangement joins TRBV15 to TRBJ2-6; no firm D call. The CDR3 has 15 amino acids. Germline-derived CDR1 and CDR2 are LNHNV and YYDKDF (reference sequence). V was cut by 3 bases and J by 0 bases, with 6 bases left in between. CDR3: CATSRSFSGANVLTF. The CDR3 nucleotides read TGTGCCACCAGCAGGTCCTTCTCTGGGGCCAACGTCCTGACTTTC.